The present TCR beta chain was sequenced within a study of cytomegalovirus exposure and HLA in healthy donors. PCR involved 60 Vbeta and 13 Jbeta primers. Clones were sequenced by immunoSEQ multiplex PCR, and TCRdb holds only the in-frame ones, with some missing. The sample contains approximately 270,000 clones, about 80% of which appear only once. CDR3 size: 14 residues. Germline assignment: CDR1 SGHNT and CDR2 YYREEE (reference sequence). V trimming: 7 bases; J trimming: 3 bases; junction bases outside the gene matches: 5. This clone has just a few counts. Sequencing was done on a sample of PBMCs. The chain is built from TRBV5-4 and TRBJ2-3; 10 nucleotides line up with TRBD1. This receptor was identified in a girl aged 2 to 10 in good health and CMV-seronegative. CDR3 protein: CASRRDRGTDTQYF. CDR3 nucleotides: TGTGCCAGCCGGAGGGACAGGGGAACAGATACGCAGTATTTT.